Below are 25 T cell receptor beta chains sequenced from a single sample in a study of blood T cells in healthy people across ages. Primers used in a second PCR of about 6 to 11 cycles were a sample-barcoded 5' primer and a J-beta primer mix. TCRdb re-derived calls from the 5' RACE reads in MiXCR, one entry per CDR3 protein. This table holds over a million distinct CDR3 sequences, 59% found once. The source material was blood. These receptors originate from a man younger than 35 in good health.

CDR3 sequence (DNA): TGTGCCAGCAGCTCGGGGACTATCCGGACAGATACGCAGTATTTT. Translation: CASSSGTIRTDTQYF. The rearrangement links TRBV7-9 to TRBJ2-3; 7 bases fit TRBD2. CDR3 length: 15 amino acids. J lost 3 bases, V lost 4 bases, and 7 bases had no gene match. Germline V lookup: CDR1 SEHNR, CDR2 FQNEAQ (reference sequence).

There are a few counts of this clonotype. The V and J genes are TRBV11-1 and TRBJ2-4; maybe TRBD2 (7 bases). The V gene lost 4 bases and the J gene lost 1 base, with 17 bases spanning the gap. The CDR3 extends over 17 amino acids. Germline CDR1 reads SGHAT; CDR2 reads FQDESV (reference sequence). The CDR3 is CASSSRGASGAKNIQYF. In DNA form, the CDR3 reads TGTGCCAGCAGCTCACGGGGGGCGTCAGGGGCCAAAAACATTCAGTACTTC.

V and J are TRBV14 and TRBJ2-3; D gene uncertain. Germline CDR1 is SGHDN and CDR2 is FVKESK. Trimming pared 5 bases from V and 5 bases from J, leaving 8 bases between. CDR3 length equals 12 residues. Written as DNA, the CDR3 is TGTGCCAGCAGCTTCTCGAGAGATACGCAGTATTTT. Amino acids: CASSFSRDTQYF.

The genes are TRBV20-1 and TRBJ2-5; the match to TRBD2 covers 7 bases. Near its end, the DNA agrees better with TRBJ2-7, so the J call may be wrong. CDR3 length equals 13 residues. CDR1 is DFQATT, CDR2 SNEGSKA, per germline (reference sequence). The CDR3 is CSARGGGGDEQYF. The CDR3 DNA sequence: TGCAGTGCTAGAGGGGGCGGGGGAGACGAGCAGTACTTC.

The chain has TRBV6-1 and TRBJ1-5; D gene unclear. Germline-derived CDR1 and CDR2 are MNHNS and SASEGT. Trimming stripped 10 bases from V and 5 bases from J, with 9 bases between. CDR3 length: 11 residues. The CDR3 region is CATQMDQPQHF. Here the CDR3 DNA reads TGTGCCACCCAAATGGATCAGCCCCAGCATTTT.

The chain couples TRBV15 to TRBJ2-3; the D is unclear. The CDR3 totals 14 residues. CDR1 is LNHNV and CDR2 is YYDKDF in the germline V gene (reference sequence). Trimming pared 1 base from V and 4 bases from J, leaving 9 bases between. CDR3 residues: CATSRGKKSDTQYF. The CDR3 region has the DNA TGTGCCACCAGCAGAGGCAAAAAGTCAGATACGCAGTATTTT.

This rearrangement joins TRBV20-1 to TRBJ2-7; D unclear. Germline loops: CDR1 DFQATT, CDR2 SNEGSKA (reference sequence). V was trimmed by 2 bases and J by 4 bases, leaving 6 bases between them. The CDR3 length is 11 residues. The CDR3 nucleotides read TGCAGTGCTAGATATCTATACGAGCAGTACTTC. It specifies CSARYLYEQYF.

The rearrangement links TRBV4-2 to TRBJ1-2; unclear D gene. V was trimmed by 4 bases and J by 4 bases, leaving 19 bases between them. CDR1 and CDR2 from the germline V gene are LGHNA and YNFKEQ. The CDR3 sequence is 16 residues long. The CDR3 sequence: CASSLGTKPGSYGYTF. DNA of the CDR3: TGTGCCAGCAGCCTCGGAACTAAACCCGGAAGCTATGGCTACACCTTC.

V usage is TRBV4-3 and J usage is TRBJ2-7; D perhaps matches TRBD1 (6 bases). The V and J ends lost 0 bases and 7 bases respectively, with 16 bases between them. The CDR3 runs 15 residues. Per the germline V gene, CDR1 is LGHNA and CDR2 is YSLEER. DNA of the CDR3: TGCGCCAGCAGCCAAGATTGGGCGACAGGCTGGGAGCAGTACTTC. Its translation: CASSQDWATGWEQYF.

V usage is TRBV3-1 and J usage is TRBJ2-1, with D uncertain. V was clipped by 4 bases and J by 0 bases, with 7 bases between them. CDR3 length: 14 amino acids. CDR1 is LGHDT and CDR2 is YNNKEL in the germline V gene (reference sequence). In nucleotides, the CDR3 is TGTGCCAGCAGCCCATGGGACTCCTACAATGAGCAGTTCTTC. Protein sequence: CASSPWDSYNEQFF.

V gene TRBV10-3 combines with J gene TRBJ1-2; TRBD1 might be the D (6 bases). The CDR3 contains 13 residues. Deletions cut 5 bases from V and 1 base from J, with 8 bases between. Germline loops: CDR1 ENHRY, CDR2 SYGVKD. In DNA form, the CDR3 reads TGTGCCATCAGTCGGGACATTAACTATGGCTACACCTTC. Its protein product is CAISRDINYGYTF.

This rearrangement joins TRBV14 to TRBJ2-3; possibly TRBD1 or TRBD2 for D (5 bases each). The CDR3 covers 17 residues. Germline lookup yields CDR1 SGHDN and CDR2 FVKESK. V lost 1 base and J 7 bases, leaving 21 bases between the germline ends. The CDR3 DNA is TGTGCCAGCAGCCAAGTGTTCGGGACCACCGGCCGGTATACGCAGTATTTT. It codes for CASSQVFGTTGRYTQYF.

The gene calls are TRBV10-3 and TRBJ2-1, with a possible D match to TRBD1 (5 bases). The J call may be mistaken, given a closer DNA end match to TRBJ2-7. Germline V CDR1 and CDR2: ENHRY, SYGVKD. The CDR3 runs to 17 residues. Here the CDR3 DNA reads TGTGCCATCAGTGACAGTGTAGGGCAGGGTTCTTACAATGAGCAGTACTTC. As protein: CAISDSVGQGSYNEQYF.

The genes are TRBV12-3 or TRBV12-4 and TRBJ2-5, with 12 nucleotides matching TRBD2. The CDR3 is 16 amino acids. J gave up 2 bases and V 5 bases, and 6 bases lay outside the gene matches. CDR3 region: CASSRQTSGGQETQYF. The DNA of the CDR3 is TGTGCCAGCAGTAGACAGACTAGCGGGGGTCAAGAGACCCAGTACTTC.

The chain combines TRBV5-5 with TRBJ2-2; D is possibly TRBD1 (6 bases). Germline V gene data show CDR1 as SGHKS and CDR2 as YYEKEE (reference sequence). V shed 1 base and J shed 5 bases, with 9 bases lying between them. CDR3 length: 14 amino acids. CDR3 in amino acids: CASSLFQGTGELFF. CDR3 DNA: TGTGCCAGCAGCTTGTTTCAGGGGACCGGGGAGCTGTTTTTT.

This clonotype was recorded a few times. The chain's CDR3 is CASSLQGAVYGGNIQYF. Written as DNA, the CDR3 is TGTGCCAGCAGCTTACAGGGGGCAGTCTATGGCGGAAACATTCAGTACTTC. The V and J genes are TRBV7-2 and TRBJ2-4; TRBD1 matches at 8 bases. V gave up 2 bases and J gave up 6 bases; unmatched junction bases: 12. The CDR3 runs 17 residues. CDR1 SGHTA and CDR2 FQGNSA come from the germline V gene.

CDR3 in DNA: TGCAGTGCCGAAGATGAGCTTTATAGCAATCAGCCCCAGCATTTT. Translation: CSAEDELYSNQPQHF. This sequence joins TRBV20-1 and TRBJ1-5; D is undetermined. The CDR3 extends over 15 amino acids. V shed 6 bases and J shed 0 bases, with 15 bases lying between them. In germline, CDR1 is DFQATT, CDR2 SNEGSKA (reference sequence).

In this sample, this clonotype turned up a few times. The genes are TRBV5-1 and TRBJ2-3, with D perhaps TRBD2 (5 bases). CDR1 and CDR2 (germline): SGHRS, YFSETQ. The V end was cut by 0 bases, the J end by 0 bases, with 8 bases between. The CDR3 covers 15 residues. In DNA form, the CDR3 reads TGCGCCAGCAGCTTGGGCGGACTTAGCACAGATACGCAGTATTTT. Its protein is CASSLGGLSTDTQYF.

This clonotype has just a few counts. The chain links TRBV10-3 to TRBJ1-2; 7 bases are shared with TRBD1. The germline gives CDR1 ENHRY, CDR2 SYGVKD. The CDR3 covers 13 residues. The J segment lost 8 bases and the V segment lost 7 bases, leaving 10 bases of the junction unmatched. This chain's CDR3 is CAITPGGPWGYTF. DNA of the CDR3: TGTGCCATCACCCCAGGGGGGCCGTGGGGCTACACCTTC.

This clonotype was observed a handful of times. The rearrangement links TRBV25-1 to TRBJ2-1; D is unclear. CDR3 length equals 11 residues. Germline V gene lookup returns CDR1 MGHDK and CDR2 SYGVNS. Trimming stripped 6 bases from V and 9 bases from J, with 9 bases between. CDR3 bases: TGTGCCAGCAGAGCTTGGACTGAGCAGTTCTTC. It specifies CASRAWTEQFF.

The rearrangement joins TRBV11-1 to TRBJ2-7; TRBD2 is a possible D gene (6 bases). Deletions cut 9 bases from V and 4 bases from J, with 19 bases between. The CDR3 spans 14 residues. The germline V gene has CDR1 SGHAT and CDR2 FQDESV (reference sequence). The CDR3 nucleotides are TGTGCCAGTGGACCTTCTTTGGGGAGGTACGAGCAGTACTTC. Translation gives CASGPSLGRYEQYF.

The V and J genes are TRBV11-2 and TRBJ2-1, with no clear D. The CDR3 consists of 15 residues. CDR1 is SGHAT, CDR2 FQNNGV, per germline. Between the trimmed V and J ends, which lost 1 base and 10 bases, there was a span of 17 bases. This CDR3 is CASSLGLGMRVEQFF. CDR3 sequence (DNA): TGTGCCAGCAGCTTAGGGCTAGGGATGAGAGTGGAGCAGTTCTTC.

This sequence joins TRBV2 and TRBJ1-1; no firm D call. V was trimmed by 7 bases and J by 3 bases, leaving 12 bases between them. The CDR3 contains 13 residues. Per germline, CDR1 SNHLY and CDR2 FYNNEI. The CDR3 sequence is CASNQGRHTEAFF. As DNA, the CDR3 is TGTGCCAGCAACCAAGGCAGACACACTGAAGCTTTCTTT.

The chain joins TRBV27 to TRBJ1-4; D unclear. The CDR3 has 15 residues. Deletions cut 4 bases from V and 0 bases from J, with 9 bases between. The germline V gene has CDR1 MNHEY and CDR2 SMNVEV (reference sequence). The CDR3 is CASSSRAATNEKLFF. CDR3 sequence (DNA): TGTGCCAGCAGTTCCCGGGCAGCAACTAATGAAAAACTGTTTTTT.

This clonotype has only one observation. The chain is built from TRBV7-2 and TRBJ2-5, with 7 nucleotides matching TRBD2. Germline CDR1 reads SGHTA; CDR2 reads FQGNSA. This CDR3 region has 14 residues. V lost 5 bases to trimming and J lost 13 bases; unmatched junction nucleotides: 16. The CDR3 loop is CASSENRGLSGWYF. The DNA of the CDR3 is TGTGCCAGCAGCGAAAACCGGGGACTTAGCGGGTGGTACTTC.